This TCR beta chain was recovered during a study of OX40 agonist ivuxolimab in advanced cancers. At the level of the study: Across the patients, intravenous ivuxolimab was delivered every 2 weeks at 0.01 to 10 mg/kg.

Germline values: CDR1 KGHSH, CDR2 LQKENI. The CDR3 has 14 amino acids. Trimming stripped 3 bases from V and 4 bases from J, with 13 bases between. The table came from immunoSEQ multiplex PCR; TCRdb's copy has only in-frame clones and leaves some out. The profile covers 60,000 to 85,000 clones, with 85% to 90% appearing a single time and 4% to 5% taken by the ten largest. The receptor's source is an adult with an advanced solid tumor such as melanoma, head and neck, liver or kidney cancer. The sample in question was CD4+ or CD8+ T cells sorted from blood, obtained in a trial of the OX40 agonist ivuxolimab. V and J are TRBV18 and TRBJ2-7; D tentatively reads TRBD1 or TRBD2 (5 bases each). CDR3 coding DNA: TGTGCCAGCTCACCGCAGGGAGCCGCTTACGAGCAGTACTTC. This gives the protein CASSPQGAAYEQYF.